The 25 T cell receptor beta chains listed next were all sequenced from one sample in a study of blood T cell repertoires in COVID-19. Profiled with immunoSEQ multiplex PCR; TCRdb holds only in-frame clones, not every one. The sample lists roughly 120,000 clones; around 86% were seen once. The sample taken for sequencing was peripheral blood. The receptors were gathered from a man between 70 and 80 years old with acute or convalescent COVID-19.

DNA for the CDR3: TGTGCCAGCAGCCACGGAGGAGGGCTTGGACAGCCCCAGCATTTT. Protein sequence: CASSHGGGLGQPQHF. The genes are TRBV5-4 and TRBJ1-5, with unresolved D. Trimming stripped 4 bases from V and 7 bases from J, with 18 bases between. Germline V lookup: CDR1 SGHNT, CDR2 YYREEE (reference sequence). The CDR3 is made up of 15 amino acids. Full variable domain (outside the CDR3, taken from reference TRBV5-4 and TRBJ1-5): ETGVTQSPTHLIKTRGQQVTLRCSSQSGHNTVSWYQQALGQGPQFIFQYYREEENGRGNFPPRFSGLQFPNYSSELNVNALELDDSALYLCASSHGGGLGQPQHFGDGTRLSIL.

DNA of the CDR3: TGTGCCAGCTCACCTTCGCGGTTCGTCAGCGGGGGCAGGGTAGATACGCAGTATTTT. This sequence encodes CASSPSRFVSGGRVDTQYF. The V and J genes are TRBV18 and TRBJ2-3; 8 bases are a match to TRBD2. Germline V gene data show CDR1 as KGHSH and CDR2 as LQKENI. There are 19 residues in the CDR3. The junction had 19 bases not matched to a gene; V was cut back by 3 bases and J by 5 bases.

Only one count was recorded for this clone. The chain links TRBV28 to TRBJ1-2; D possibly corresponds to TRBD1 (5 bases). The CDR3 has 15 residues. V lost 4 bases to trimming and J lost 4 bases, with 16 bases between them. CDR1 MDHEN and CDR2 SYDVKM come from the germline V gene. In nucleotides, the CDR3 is TGTGCCAGCAGTTCCCCCGGTAAGGGGTTCTATGGCTACACCTTC. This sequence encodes CASSSPGKGFYGYTF.

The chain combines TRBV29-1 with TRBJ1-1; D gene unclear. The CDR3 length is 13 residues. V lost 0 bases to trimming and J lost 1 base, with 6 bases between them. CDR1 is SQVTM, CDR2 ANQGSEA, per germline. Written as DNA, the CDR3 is TGCAGCGTTGAAGAGGGCAAGAACACTGAAGCTTTCTTT. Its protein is CSVEEGKNTEAFF.

The CDR3 DNA reads TGCAGCGTCCGGGACACCGAGAAAAACATTCAGTACTTC. It translates to CSVRDTEKNIQYF. The V call is TRBV29-1, the J call TRBJ2-4; a weak D match, TRBD1 (6 bases). V lost 6 bases, J lost 4 bases, and 13 bases lay in between. Germline V CDR1 and CDR2: SQVTM, ANQGSEA. The CDR3 extends over 13 amino acids.

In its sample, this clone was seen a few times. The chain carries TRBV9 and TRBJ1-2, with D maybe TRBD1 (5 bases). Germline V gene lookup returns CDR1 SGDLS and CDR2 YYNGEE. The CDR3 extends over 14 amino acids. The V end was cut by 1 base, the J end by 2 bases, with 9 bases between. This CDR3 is CASSVSAGNYGYTF. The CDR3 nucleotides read TGTGCCAGCAGCGTATCGGCAGGGAACTATGGCTACACCTTC.

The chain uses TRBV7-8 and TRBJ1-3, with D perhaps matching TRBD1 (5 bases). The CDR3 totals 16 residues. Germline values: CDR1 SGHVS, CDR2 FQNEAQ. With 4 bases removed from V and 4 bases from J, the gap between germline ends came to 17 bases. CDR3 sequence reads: CASSYFGGGSGNTIYF. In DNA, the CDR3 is TGTGCCAGCAGCTACTTTGGGGGGGGATCCGGAAACACCATATATTTT.

CDR3 protein: CASSSRTSGNTGELFF. The DNA of the CDR3 is TGTGCCAGCAGCTCCCGGACTAGCGGAAACACCGGGGAGCTGTTTTTT. The V call is TRBV11-2, the J call TRBJ2-2; 10 bases align to TRBD2. From germline, CDR1 is SGHAT and CDR2 FQNNGV. CDR3 length: 16 residues. Trimming removed 4 bases from V and 2 bases from J; junction bases left unmatched: 4.

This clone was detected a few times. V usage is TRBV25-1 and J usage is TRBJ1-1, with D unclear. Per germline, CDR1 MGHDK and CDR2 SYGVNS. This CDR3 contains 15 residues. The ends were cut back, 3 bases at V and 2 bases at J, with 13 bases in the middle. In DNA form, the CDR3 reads TGTGCCAGCAGTGACCCAGGTCCCAGAAACACTGAAGCTTTCTTT. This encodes CASSDPGPRNTEAFF.

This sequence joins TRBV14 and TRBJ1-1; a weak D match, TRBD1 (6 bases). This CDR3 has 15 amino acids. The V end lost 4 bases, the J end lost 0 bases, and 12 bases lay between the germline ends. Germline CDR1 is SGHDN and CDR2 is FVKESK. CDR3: CASSPWGRVNTEAFF. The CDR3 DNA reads TGTGCCAGCAGCCCCTGGGGGCGGGTGAACACTGAAGCTTTCTTT.

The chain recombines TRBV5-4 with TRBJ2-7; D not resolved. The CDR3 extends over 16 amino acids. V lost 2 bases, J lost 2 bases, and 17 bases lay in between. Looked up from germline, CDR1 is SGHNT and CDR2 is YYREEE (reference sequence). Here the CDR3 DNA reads TGTGCCAGCAGCTTAAATCCAGGCGCCAGTACCTACGAGCAGTACTTC. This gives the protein CASSLNPGASTYEQYF.

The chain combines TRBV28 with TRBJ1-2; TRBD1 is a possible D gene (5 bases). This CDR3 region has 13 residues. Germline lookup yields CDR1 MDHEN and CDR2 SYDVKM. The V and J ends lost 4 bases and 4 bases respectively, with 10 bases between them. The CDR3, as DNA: TGTGCCAGCAGTTCCCCAGGGTTCTATGGCTACACCTTC. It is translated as CASSSPGFYGYTF.

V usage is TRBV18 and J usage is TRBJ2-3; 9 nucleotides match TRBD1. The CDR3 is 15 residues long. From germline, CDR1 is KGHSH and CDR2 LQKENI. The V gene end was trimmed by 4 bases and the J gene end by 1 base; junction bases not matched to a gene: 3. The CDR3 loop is CASSRTGVGTDTQYF. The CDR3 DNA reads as TGTGCCAGCTCACGGACAGGGGTTGGCACAGATACGCAGTATTTT.

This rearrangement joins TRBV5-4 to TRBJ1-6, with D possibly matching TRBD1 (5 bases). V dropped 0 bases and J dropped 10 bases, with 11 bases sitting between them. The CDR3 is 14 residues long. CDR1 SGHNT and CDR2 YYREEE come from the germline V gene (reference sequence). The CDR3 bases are TGTGCCAGCAGCTTGGCAGGGTTTGACTCACCCCTCCACTTT. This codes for CASSLAGFDSPLHF.

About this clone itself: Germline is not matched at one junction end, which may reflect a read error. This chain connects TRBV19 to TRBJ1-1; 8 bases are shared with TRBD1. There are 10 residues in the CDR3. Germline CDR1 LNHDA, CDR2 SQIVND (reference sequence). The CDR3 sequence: CASGGRGQIF. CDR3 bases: TGTGCCAGTGGGGGCAGGGGGCAGATCTTT.

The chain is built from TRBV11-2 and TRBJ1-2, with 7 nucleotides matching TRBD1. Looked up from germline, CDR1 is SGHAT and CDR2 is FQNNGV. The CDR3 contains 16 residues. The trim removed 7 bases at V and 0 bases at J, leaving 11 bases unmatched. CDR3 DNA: TGTGCCAGCACCTTCAAGGGGGCGAGTTCTAACTATGGCTACACCTTC. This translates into CASTFKGASSNYGYTF.

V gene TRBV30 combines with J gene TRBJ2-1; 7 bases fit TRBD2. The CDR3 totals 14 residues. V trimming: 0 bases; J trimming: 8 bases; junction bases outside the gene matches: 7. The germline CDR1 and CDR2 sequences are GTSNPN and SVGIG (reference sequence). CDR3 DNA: TGTGCCTGGAGTGTAGGGTTAGCGGGCGATGAGCAGTTCTTC. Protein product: CAWSVGLAGDEQFF.

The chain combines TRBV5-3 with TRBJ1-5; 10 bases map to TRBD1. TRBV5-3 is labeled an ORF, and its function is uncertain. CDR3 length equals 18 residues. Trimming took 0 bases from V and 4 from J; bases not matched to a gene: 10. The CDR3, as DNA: TGTGCCAGAAGCTTGGCTCTAACCGGGACAGGGGAGAATCAGCCCCAGCATTTT. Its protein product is CARSLALTGTGENQPQHF.

CDR3 sequence (DNA): TGTGCCAGCAGCGTGGCCGGTGACACCGGGGAGCTGTTTTTT. It specifies CASSVAGDTGELFF. The chain couples TRBV5-4 to TRBJ2-2; no definite D call. CDR1 and CDR2 from the germline V gene are SGHNT and YYREEE (reference sequence). This CDR3 has 14 amino acids. Trimming shortened V by 4 bases and J by 3 bases, and 10 bases separated the two germline ends.

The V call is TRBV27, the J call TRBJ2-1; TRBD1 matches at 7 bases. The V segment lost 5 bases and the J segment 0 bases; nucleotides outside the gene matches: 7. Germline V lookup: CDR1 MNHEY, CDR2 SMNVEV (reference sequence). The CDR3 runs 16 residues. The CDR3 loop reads CASSTQTGYSYNEQFF. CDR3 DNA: TGTGCCAGCAGTACACAGACAGGGTACTCCTACAATGAGCAGTTCTTC.

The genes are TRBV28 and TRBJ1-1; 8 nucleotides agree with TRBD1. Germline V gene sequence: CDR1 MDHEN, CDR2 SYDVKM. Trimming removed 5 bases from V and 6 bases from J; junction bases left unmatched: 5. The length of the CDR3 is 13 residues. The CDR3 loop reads CASSRTGRPEAFF. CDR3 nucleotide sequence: TGTGCCAGCAGTCGGACAGGGAGACCTGAAGCTTTCTTT.

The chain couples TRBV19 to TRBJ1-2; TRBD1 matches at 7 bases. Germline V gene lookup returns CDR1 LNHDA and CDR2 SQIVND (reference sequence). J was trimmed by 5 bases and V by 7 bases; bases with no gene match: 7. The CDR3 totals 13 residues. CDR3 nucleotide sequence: TGTGCCAGTAACAGGGACAGTAAATATGGCTACACCTTC. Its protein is CASNRDSKYGYTF.

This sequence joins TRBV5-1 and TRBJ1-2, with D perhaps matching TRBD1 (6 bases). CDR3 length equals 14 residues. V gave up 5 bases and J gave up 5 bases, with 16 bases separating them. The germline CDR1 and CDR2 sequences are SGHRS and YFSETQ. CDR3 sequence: CASRLGGRNYGYTF. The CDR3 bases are TGCGCCAGCAGGCTTGGGGGCCGAAATTATGGCTACACCTTC.

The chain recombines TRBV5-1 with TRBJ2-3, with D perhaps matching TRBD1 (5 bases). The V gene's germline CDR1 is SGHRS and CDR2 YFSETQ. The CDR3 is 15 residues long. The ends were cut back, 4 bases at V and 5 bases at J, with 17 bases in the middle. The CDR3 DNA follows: TGCGCCAGCAGCCCCGGTAGGGGTAATTTAGATACGCAGTATTTT. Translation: CASSPGRGNLDTQYF. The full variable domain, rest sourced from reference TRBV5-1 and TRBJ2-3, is KAGVTQTPRYLIKTRGQQVTLSCSPISGHRSVSWYQQTPGQGLQFLFEYFSETQRNKGNFPGRFSGRQFSNSRSEMNVSTLELGDSALYLCASSPGRGNLDTQYFGPGTRLTVL.

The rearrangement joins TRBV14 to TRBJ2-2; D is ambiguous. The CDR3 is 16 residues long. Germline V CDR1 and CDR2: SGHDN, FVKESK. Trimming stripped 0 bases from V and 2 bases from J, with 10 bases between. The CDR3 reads CASSQDRWANTGELFF. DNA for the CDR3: TGTGCCAGCAGCCAAGATAGGTGGGCCAACACCGGGGAGCTGTTTTTT.